Sequencing of this T cell receptor beta chain was carried out in a study of blood T cells in healthy people across ages. For the second PCR, which ran for roughly 7 to 11 cycles, a sample-barcoded 5' primer and a J-beta primer mix were used. One entry per CDR3 protein results from TCRdb running MiXCR on the 5' RACE reads. The sample lists over 500,000 distinct CDR3 sequences, more than 45% occurring once. About this clonotype: An end of the junction does not agree with germline; a read error may underlie this.

CDR1 and CDR2 (germline): MNHEY, SVGAGI. The CDR3 loop spans 13 amino acids. The clonotype was recovered from a woman at least 80 years old in good health. Sequenced sample: blood. V gene TRBV6-5 combines with J gene TRBJ1-1; D remains ambiguous. For the CDR3, the DNA is TGTGCCAGCAGTGACTCGAGGCGTACTGAAGCTTTCTTT. This gives the protein CASSDSRRTEAFF.